This TCR beta chain was observed in a study of technical replicates of blood from several donors (dated by TCRdb to 2017 to 2019). From the germline V gene, CDR1 is MRHNA and CDR2 is SNTAGT. Unmatched junction bases come to 4, with V trimmed by 2 bases and J by 5 bases. Including the terminal cysteine and phenylalanine, the CDR3 comprises 14 residues. Only the CDR3 portion is preserved as DNA: 42 bases, with reading frame beginning at the first base. This clone was observed a single time. The specificity of this receptor is unknown. Base qualities are not at hand, and no much larger clone is one base apart. Libraries were made using the immunoSEQ multiplex PCR assay. TCRdb retrieved this table from immuneACCESS and kept in-frame rearrangements only. Not all clones are present; in checked studies, unresolved V genes account for under half, and no reason is known for the remainder. In this sample the table shows tens of thousands of clones, approximately 94% of which occur a single time. 0.2% to 0.3% of the sample is taken by the ten largest.

This receptor chain uses TRBV6-4 and TRBJ2-5; a stretch of 8 junction bases matches TRBD1. Source material: T cells isolated from PBMCs. The clonotype comes from a human donor in good health. The base sequence is TGTGCCAGCAGTGACACGGACAGGGATGAGACCCAGTACTTC. Its protein reads: CASSDTDRDETQYF.